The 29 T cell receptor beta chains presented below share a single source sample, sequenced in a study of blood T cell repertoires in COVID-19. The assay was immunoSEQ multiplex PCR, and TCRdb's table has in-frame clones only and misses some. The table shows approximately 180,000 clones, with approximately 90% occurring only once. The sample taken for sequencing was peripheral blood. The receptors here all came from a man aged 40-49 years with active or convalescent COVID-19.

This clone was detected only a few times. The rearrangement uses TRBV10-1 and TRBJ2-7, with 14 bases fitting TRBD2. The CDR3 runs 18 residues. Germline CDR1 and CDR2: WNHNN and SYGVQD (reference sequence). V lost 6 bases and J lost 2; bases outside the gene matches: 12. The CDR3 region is CASRAGTSGGTHPYEQYF. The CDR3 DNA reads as TGCGCCAGCAGGGCCGGGACTAGCGGGGGAACCCATCCCTACGAGCAGTACTTC.

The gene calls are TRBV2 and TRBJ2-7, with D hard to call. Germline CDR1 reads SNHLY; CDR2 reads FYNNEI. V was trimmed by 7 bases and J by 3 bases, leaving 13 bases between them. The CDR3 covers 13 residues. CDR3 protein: CASIPGPYYEQYF. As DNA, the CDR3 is TGTGCCAGCATTCCTGGGCCCTACTACGAGCAGTACTTC.

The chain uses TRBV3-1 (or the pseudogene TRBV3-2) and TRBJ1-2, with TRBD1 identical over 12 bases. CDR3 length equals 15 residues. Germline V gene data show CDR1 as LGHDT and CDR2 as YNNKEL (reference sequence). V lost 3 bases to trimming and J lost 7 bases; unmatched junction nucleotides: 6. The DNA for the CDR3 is TGTGCCAGCAGCCATCCCGGGACAGGGGGCTTTGGCTACACCTTC. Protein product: CASSHPGTGGFGYTF.

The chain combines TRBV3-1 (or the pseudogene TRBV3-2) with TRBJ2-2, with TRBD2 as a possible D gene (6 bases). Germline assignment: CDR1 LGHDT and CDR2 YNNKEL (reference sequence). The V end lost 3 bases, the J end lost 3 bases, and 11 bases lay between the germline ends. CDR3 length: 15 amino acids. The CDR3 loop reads CASSQSGTYTGELFF. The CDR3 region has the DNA TGTGCCAGCAGCCAGTCCGGGACTTACACCGGGGAGCTGTTTTTT.

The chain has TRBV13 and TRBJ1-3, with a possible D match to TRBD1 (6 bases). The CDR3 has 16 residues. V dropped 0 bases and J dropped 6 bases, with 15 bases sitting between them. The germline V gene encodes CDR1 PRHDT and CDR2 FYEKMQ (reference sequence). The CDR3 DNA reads TGTGCCAGCAGCTTAGGTTCAGGGGTAGAGGAAAACACCATATATTTT. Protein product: CASSLGSGVEENTIYF. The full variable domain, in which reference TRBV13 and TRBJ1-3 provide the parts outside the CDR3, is AAGVIQSPRHLIKEKRETATLKCYPIPRHDTVYWYQQGPGQDPQFLISFYEKMQSDKGSIPDRFSAQQFSDYHSELNMSSLELGDSALYFCASSLGSGVEENTIYFGEGSWLTVV.

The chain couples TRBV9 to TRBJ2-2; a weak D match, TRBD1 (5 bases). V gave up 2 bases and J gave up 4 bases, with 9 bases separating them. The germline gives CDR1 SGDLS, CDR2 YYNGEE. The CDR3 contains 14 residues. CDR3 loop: CASSVRVGTGELFF. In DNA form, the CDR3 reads TGTGCCAGCAGCGTCAGGGTAGGCACCGGGGAGCTGTTTTTT.

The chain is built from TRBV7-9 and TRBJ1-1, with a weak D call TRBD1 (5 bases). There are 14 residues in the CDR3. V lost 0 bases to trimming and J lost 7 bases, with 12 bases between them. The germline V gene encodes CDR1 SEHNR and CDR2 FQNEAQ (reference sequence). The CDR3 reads CASSLAEGTGEAFF. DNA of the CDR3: TGTGCCAGCAGCTTAGCGGAGGGAACAGGTGAAGCTTTCTTT.

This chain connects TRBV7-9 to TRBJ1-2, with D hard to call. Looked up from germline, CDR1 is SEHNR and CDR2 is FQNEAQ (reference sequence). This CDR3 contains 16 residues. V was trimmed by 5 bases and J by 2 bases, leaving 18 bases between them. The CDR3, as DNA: TGTGCCAGCAGCCCCCCTGGTAGCTCGTTCAACTATGGCTACACCTTC. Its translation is CASSPPGSSFNYGYTF. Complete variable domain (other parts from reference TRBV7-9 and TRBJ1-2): DTGVSQNPRHKITKRGQNVTFRCDPISEHNRLYWYRQTLGQGPEFLTYFQNEAQLEKSRLLSDRFSAERPKGSFSTLEIQRTEQGDSAMYLCASSPPGSSFNYGYTFGSGTRLTVV.

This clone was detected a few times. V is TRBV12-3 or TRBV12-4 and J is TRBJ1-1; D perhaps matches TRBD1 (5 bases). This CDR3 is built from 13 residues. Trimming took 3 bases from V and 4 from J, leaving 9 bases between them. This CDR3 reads CASSLRRVTEAFF. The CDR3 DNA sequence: TGTGCCAGCAGTTTGCGCAGGGTCACTGAAGCTTTCTTT.

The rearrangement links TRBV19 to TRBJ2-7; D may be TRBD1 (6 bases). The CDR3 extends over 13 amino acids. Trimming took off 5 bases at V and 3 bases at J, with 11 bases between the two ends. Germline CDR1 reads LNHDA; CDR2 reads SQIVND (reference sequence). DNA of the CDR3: TGTGCCAGTAGTTTCCAACAGGGCTACGAGCAGTACTTC. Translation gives CASSFQQGYEQYF.

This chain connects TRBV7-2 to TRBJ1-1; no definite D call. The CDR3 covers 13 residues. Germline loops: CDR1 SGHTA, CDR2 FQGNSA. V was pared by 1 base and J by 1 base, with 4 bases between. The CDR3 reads CASSLGENTEAFF. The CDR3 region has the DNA TGTGCCAGCAGCTTAGGCGAGAACACTGAAGCTTTCTTT.

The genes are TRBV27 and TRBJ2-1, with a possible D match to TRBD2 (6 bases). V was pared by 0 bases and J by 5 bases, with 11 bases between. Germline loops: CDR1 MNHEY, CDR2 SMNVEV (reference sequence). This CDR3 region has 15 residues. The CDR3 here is CASSLSGTPNNEQFF. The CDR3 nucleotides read TGTGCCAGCAGTTTATCGGGGACTCCCAACAATGAGCAGTTCTTC.

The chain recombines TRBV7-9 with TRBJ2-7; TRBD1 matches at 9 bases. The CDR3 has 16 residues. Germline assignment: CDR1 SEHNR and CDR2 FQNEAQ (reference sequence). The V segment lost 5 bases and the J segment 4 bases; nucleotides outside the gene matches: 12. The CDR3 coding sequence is TGTGCCAGCAGCCCGAGACGAGACAGGGGGGAGTACGAGCAGTACTTC. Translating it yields CASSPRRDRGEYEQYF.

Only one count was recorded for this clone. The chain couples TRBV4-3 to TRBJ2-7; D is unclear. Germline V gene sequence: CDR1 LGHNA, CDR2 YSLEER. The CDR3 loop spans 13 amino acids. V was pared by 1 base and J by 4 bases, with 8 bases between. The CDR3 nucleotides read TGCGCCAGCAGCCAAGCTCGGCGGTACGAGCAGTACTTC. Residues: CASSQARRYEQYF.

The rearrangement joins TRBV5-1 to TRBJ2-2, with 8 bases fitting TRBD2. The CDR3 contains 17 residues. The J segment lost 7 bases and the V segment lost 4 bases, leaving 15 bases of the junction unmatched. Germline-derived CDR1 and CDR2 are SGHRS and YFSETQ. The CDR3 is CASSVGRPGLEGGELFF. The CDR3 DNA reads TGCGCCAGCAGCGTGGGACGGCCGGGACTAGAAGGCGGGGAGCTGTTTTTT. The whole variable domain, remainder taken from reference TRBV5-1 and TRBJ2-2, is KAGVTQTPRYLIKTRGQQVTLSCSPISGHRSVSWYQQTPGQGLQFLFEYFSETQRNKGNFPGRFSGRQFSNSRSEMNVSTLELGDSALYLCASSVGRPGLEGGELFFGEGSRLTVL.

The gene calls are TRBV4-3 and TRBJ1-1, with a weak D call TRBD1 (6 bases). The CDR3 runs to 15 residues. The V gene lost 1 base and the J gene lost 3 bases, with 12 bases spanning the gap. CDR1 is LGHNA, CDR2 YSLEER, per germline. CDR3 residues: CASSQGQASDTEAFF. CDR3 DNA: TGCGCCAGCAGCCAAGGACAGGCTTCGGACACTGAAGCTTTCTTT.

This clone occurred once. The CDR3 spells CASSLTTGLDGYTF. The CDR3 DNA follows: TGCGCCAGCAGCTTAACGACAGGGTTGGATGGCTACACCTTC. The V gene is TRBV5-1, the J gene TRBJ1-2; 7 bases line up with TRBD1. CDR3 length: 14 residues. The V segment lost 2 bases and the J segment 6 bases; nucleotides outside the gene matches: 7. CDR1 and CDR2 from the germline V gene are SGHRS and YFSETQ.

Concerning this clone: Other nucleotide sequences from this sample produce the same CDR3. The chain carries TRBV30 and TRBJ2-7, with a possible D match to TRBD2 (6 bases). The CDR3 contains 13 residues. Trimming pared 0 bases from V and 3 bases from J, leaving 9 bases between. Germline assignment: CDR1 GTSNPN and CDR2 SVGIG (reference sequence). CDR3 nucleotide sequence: TGTGCCTGGAGTGTATCCGGGAGCTACGAGCAGTACTTC. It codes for CAWSVSGSYEQYF.

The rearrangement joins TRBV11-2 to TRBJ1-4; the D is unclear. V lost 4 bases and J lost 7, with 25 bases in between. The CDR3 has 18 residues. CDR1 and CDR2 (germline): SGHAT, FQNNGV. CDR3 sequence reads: CASSSFRGVKEATEKLFF. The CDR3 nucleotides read TGTGCCAGCAGCTCGTTCCGGGGAGTAAAAGAAGCGACTGAAAAACTGTTTTTT.

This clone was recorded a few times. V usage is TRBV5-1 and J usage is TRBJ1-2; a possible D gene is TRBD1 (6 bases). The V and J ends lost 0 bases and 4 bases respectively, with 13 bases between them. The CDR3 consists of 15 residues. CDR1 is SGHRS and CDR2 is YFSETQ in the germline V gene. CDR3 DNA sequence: TGCGCCAGCAGCTTGGCCGGGGGGCTCGGCTATGGCTACACCTTC. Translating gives CASSLAGGLGYGYTF. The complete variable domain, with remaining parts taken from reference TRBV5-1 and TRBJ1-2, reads KAGVTQTPRYLIKTRGQQVTLSCSPISGHRSVSWYQQTPGQGLQFLFEYFSETQRNKGNFPGRFSGRQFSNSRSEMNVSTLELGDSALYLCASSLAGGLGYGYTFGSGTRLTVV.

The CDR3 protein is CASSHGPGAGGWGSGYEQYF. The CDR3, as DNA: TGTGCCAGCAGCCACGGGCCCGGAGCAGGCGGGTGGGGTAGCGGCTACGAGCAGTACTTC. The chain links TRBV14 to TRBJ2-7; a weak D match, TRBD2 (6 bases). The CDR3 runs 20 residues. Trimming removed 3 bases from V and 3 bases from J, with 30 bases in between. CDR1 is SGHDN and CDR2 is FVKESK in the germline V gene.

The CDR3 here is CASSLGIGQVPQETQYF. In DNA form, the CDR3 reads TGTGCCAGCAGCTTAGGGATAGGACAGGTCCCCCAAGAGACCCAGTACTTC. The chain has TRBV7-9 and TRBJ2-5; 7 positions agree with TRBD1. This CDR3 comprises 17 residues. Germline CDR1 SEHNR, CDR2 FQNEAQ (reference sequence). The ends lost 1 base at V and 1 base at J; junction bases unmatched: 9.

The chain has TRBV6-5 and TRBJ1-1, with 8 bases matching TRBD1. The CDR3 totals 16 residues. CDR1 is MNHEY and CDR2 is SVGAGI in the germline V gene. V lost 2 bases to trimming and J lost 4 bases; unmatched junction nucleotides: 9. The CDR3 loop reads CASSYVGRGLGTEAFF. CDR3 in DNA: TGTGCCAGCAGTTACGTCGGCAGGGGGCTGGGCACTGAAGCTTTCTTT.

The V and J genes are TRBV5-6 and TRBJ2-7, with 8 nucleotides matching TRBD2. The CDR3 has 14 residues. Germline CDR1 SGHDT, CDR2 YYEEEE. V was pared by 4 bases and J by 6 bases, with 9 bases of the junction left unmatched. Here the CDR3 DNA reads TGTGCCAGCAGCATAACCGGGACTAGGTCCGAGCAGTACTTC. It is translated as CASSITGTRSEQYF.

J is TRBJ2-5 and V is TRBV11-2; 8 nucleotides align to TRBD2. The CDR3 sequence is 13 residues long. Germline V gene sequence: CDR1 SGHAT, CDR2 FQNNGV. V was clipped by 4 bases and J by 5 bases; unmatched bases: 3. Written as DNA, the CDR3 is TGTGCCAGCAGCTCTGCGGGAGGTGAGACCCAGTACTTC. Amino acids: CASSSAGGETQYF.

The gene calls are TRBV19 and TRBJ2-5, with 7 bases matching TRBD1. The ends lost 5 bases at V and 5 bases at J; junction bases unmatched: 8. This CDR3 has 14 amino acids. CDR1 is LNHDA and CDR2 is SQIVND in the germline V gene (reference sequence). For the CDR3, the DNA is TGTGCCAGTAGTTTACAGGGGTTAGGGGAGACCCAGTACTTC. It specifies CASSLQGLGETQYF.

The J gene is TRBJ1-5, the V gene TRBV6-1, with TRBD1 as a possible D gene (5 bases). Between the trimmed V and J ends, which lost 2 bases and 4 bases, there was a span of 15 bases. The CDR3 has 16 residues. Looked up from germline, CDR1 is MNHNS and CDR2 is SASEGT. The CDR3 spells CASSEQGESRNQPQHF. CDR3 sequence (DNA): TGTGCCAGCAGTGAACAAGGGGAATCACGAAATCAGCCCCAGCATTTT.

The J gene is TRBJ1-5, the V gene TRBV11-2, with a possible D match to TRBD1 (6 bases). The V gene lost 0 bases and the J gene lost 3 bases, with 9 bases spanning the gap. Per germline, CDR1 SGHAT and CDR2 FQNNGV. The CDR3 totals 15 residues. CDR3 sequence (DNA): TGTGCCAGCAGCTTAGAGGACAGAGCCAATCAGCCCCAGCATTTT. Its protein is CASSLEDRANQPQHF.

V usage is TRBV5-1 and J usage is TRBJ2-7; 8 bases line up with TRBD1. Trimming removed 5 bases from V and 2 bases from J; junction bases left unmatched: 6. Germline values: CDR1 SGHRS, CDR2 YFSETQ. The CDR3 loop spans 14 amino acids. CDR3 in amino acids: CASSSGTGPYEQYF. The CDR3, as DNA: TGCGCCAGCAGTTCCGGGACAGGACCCTACGAGCAGTACTTC.